This T cell receptor beta chain was profiled in a study of control samples from healthy donors and cancer patients. CDR1 SEHNR and CDR2 FQNEAQ come from the germline V gene (reference sequence). Between the trimmed V and J ends, which lost 6 bases and 7 bases, there was a span of 27 bases. The CDR3 runs 18 residues. Libraries were prepared by immunoSEQ multiplex PCR; TCRdb keeps only in-frame clonotypes and omits some of them. The sample yields some 35,000 clones, roughly 92% seen once. This chain uses TRBV7-9 with TRBJ1-4; D uncertain. Sample: PBMCs. The source of this sequence is a man between 35 and 55 years old with colorectal cancer. The CDR3: CASSIGLQGQRKVEKLFF. The CDR3 region has the DNA TGTGCCAGCAGTATAGGACTTCAAGGGCAGCGGAAGGTTGAAAAACTGTTTTTT. Looking up the rest from reference TRBV7-9 and TRBJ1-4 gives the full variable domain: DTGVSQNPRHKITKRGQNVTFRCDPISEHNRLYWYRQTLGQGPEFLTYFQNEAQLEKSRLLSDRFSAERPKGSFSTLEIQRTEQGDSAMYLCASSIGLQGQRKVEKLFFGSGTQLSVL.